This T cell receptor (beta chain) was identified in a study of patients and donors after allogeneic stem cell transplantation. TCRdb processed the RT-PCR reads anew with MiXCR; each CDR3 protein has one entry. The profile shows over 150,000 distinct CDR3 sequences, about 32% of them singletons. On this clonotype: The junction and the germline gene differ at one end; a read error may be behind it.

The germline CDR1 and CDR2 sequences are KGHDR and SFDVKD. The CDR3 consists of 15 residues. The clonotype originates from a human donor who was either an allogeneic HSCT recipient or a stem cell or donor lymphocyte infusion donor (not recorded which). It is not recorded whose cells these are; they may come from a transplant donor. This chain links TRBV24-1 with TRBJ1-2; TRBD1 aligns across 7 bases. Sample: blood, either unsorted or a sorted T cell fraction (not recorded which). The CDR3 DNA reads TGTGCCACCAGTGATGCGTCCGGGACAGCCTATGGCTGCACCTTC. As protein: CATSDASGTAYGCTF.